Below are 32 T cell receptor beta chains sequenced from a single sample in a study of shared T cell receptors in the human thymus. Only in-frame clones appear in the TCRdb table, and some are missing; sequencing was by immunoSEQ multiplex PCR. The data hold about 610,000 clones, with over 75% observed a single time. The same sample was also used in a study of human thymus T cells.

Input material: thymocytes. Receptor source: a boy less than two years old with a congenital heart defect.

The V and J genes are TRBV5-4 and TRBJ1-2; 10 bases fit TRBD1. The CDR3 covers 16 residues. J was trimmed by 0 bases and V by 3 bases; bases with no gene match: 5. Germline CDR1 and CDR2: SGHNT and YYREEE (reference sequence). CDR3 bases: TGTGCCAGCAGCTCCGACAGGGGGCAAGCTAACTATGGCTACACCTTC. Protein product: CASSSDRGQANYGYTF. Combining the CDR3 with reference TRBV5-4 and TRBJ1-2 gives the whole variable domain ETGVTQSPTHLIKTRGQQVTLRCSSQSGHNTVSWYQQALGQGPQFIFQYYREEENGRGNFPPRFSGLQFPNYSSELNVNALELDDSALYLCASSSDRGQANYGYTFGSGTRLTVV.

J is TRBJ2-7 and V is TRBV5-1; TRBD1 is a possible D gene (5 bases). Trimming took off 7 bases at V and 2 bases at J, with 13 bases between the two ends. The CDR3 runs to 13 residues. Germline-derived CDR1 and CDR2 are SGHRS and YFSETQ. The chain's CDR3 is CASSPTDPYEQYF. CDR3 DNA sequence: TGCGCCAGCTCACCGACAGATCCCTACGAGCAGTACTTC.

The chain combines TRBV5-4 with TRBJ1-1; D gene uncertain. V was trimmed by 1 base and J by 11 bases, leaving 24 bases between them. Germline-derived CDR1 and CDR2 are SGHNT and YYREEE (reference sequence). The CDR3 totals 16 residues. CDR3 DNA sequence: TGTGCCAGCAGCTTGTTCGATCCCACACACGTCCCGATGGCTTTCTTT. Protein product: CASSLFDPTHVPMAFF.

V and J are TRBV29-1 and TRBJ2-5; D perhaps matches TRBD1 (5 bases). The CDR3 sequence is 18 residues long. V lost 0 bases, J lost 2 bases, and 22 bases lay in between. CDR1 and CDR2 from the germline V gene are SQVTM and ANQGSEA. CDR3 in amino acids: CSVEDIPTEGWGQETQYF. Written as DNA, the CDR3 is TGCAGCGTTGAAGATATTCCGACAGAAGGGTGGGGTCAAGAGACCCAGTACTTC. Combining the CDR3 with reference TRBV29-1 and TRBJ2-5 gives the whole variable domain SAVISQKPSRDICQRGTSLTIQCQVDSQVTMMFWYRQQPGQSLTLIATANQGSEATYESGFVIDKFPISRPNLTFSTLTVSNMSPEDSSIYLCSVEDIPTEGWGQETQYFGPGTRLLVL.

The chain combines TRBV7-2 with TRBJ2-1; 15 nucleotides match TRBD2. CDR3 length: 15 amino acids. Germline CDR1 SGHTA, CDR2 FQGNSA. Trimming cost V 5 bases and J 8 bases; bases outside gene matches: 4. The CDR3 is CASSPGLAGGYEQFF. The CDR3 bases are TGTGCCAGCAGCCCGGGACTAGCGGGAGGTTATGAGCAGTTCTTC.

Here the CDR3 reads CASRVSYEQYF. In nucleotides, the CDR3 is TGTGCCAGCCGCGTTTCCTACGAGCAGTACTTC. The rearrangement joins TRBV6-1 to TRBJ2-7; D is ambiguous. The germline gives CDR1 MNHNS, CDR2 SASEGT. Trimming stripped 8 bases from V and 1 base from J, with 6 bases between. The CDR3 spans 11 residues.

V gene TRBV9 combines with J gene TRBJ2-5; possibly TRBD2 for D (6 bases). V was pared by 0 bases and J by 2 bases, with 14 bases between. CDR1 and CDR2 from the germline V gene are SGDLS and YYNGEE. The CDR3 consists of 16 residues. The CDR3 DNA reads TGTGCCAGCAGCGTAGGTGTGCGGGACGGTCAAGAGACCCAGTACTTC. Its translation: CASSVGVRDGQETQYF.

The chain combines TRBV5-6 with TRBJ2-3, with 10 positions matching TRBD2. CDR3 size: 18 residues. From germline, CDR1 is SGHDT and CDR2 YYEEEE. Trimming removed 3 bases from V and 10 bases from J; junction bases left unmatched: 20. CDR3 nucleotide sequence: TGTGCCAGCAGCTCCGGGACCATTAGCGGGAGGCCCATTGTTGCGCAGTATTTT. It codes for CASSSGTISGRPIVAQYF.

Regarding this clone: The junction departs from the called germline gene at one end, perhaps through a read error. The chain's CDR3 is CASSGQGVGNAIYF. The DNA of the CDR3 is TGTGCCAGCAGTGGTCAGGGGGTAGGAAACGCCATATATTTT. V and J are TRBV25-1 and TRBJ1-3, with 7 bases matching TRBD1. Germline CDR1 is MGHDK and CDR2 is SYGVNS. The CDR3 contains 14 residues.

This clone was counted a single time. Here the CDR3 DNA reads TGTGCCAGCAGTGTGGAGGGGGCTAACGACGAGCAGTACTTC. This codes for CASSVEGANDEQYF. V and J are TRBV6-1 and TRBJ2-7; TRBD1 might be the D (7 bases). The V and J ends lost 4 bases and 5 bases respectively, with 15 bases between them. CDR3 size: 14 residues. Germline V CDR1 and CDR2: MNHNS, SASEGT.

The CDR3 nucleotides are TGTGCCAGCAGCTCACAGGGGTGGGAGACCCAGTACTTC. Protein: CASSSQGWETQYF. The chain uses TRBV7-8 and TRBJ2-5, with 7 bases aligning to TRBD1. V lost 4 bases and J lost 5; bases outside the gene matches: 4. The V gene's germline CDR1 is SGHVS and CDR2 FQNEAQ. This CDR3 is 13 amino acids long.

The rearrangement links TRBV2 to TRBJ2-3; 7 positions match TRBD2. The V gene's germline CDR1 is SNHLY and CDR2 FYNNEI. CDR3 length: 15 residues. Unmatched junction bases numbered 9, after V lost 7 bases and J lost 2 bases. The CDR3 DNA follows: TGTGCCAGCACCGCCGAGCGGGGATTCACAGATACGCAGTATTTT. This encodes CASTAERGFTDTQYF.

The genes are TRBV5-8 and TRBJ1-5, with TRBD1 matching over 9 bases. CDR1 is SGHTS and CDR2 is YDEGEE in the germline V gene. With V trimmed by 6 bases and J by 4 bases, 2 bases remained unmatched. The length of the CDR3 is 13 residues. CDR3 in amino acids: CASKGQGNQPQHF. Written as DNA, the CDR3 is TGTGCCAGCAAAGGACAGGGGAATCAGCCCCAGCATTTT.

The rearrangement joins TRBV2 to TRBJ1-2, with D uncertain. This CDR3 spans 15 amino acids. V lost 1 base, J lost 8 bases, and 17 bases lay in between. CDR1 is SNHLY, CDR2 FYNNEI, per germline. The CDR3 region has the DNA TGTGCCAGCAGTGAAGGTCCCGGTGAAGAGAAGGGCTACACCTTC. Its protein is CASSEGPGEEKGYTF.

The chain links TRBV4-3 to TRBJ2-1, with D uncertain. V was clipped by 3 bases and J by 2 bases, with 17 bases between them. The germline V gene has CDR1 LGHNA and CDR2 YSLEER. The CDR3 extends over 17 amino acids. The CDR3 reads CASSHFDLRKAYNEQFF. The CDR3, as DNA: TGCGCCAGCAGCCACTTCGATTTGCGGAAGGCCTACAATGAGCAGTTCTTC.

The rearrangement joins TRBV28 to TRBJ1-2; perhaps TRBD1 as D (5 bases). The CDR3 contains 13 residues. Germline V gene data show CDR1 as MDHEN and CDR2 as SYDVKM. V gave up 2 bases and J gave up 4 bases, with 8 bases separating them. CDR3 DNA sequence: TGTGCCAGCAGTTTAAGACAGACCTATGGCTACACCTTC. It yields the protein CASSLRQTYGYTF.

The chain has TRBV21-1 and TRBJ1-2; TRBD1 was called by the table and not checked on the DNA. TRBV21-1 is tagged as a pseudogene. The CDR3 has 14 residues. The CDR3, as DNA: TGTGCCAGCAGCACCGGCCGACAGGGTTGTGGCTACACCTTC. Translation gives CASSTGRQGCGYTF.

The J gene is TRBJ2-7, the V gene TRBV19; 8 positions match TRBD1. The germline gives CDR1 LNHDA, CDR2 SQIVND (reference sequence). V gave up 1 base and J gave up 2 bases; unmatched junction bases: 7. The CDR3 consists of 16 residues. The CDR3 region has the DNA TGTGCCAGTAGTATAGTTGGCAGGGGGCGAGCCTACGAGCAGTACTTC. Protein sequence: CASSIVGRGRAYEQYF.

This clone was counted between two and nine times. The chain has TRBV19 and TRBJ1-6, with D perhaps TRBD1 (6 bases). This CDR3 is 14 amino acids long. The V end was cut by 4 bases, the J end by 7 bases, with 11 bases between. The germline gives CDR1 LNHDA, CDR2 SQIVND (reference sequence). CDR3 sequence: CASSKGENNSPLHF. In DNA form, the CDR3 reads TGTGCCAGTAGTAAGGGGGAGAACAATTCACCCCTCCACTTT.

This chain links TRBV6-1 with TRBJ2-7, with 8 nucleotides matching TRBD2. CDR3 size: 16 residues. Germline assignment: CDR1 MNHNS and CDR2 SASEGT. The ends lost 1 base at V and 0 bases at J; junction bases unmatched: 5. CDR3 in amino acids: CASSEEGSGASYEQYF. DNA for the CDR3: TGTGCCAGCAGTGAAGAGGGTAGCGGGGCCTCCTACGAGCAGTACTTC.

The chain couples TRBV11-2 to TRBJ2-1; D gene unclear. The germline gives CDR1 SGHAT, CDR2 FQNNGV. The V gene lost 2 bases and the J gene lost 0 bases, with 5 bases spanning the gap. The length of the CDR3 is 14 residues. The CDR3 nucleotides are TGTGCCAGCAGCTTAAGGAGCTCCTACAATGAGCAGTTCTTC. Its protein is CASSLRSSYNEQFF.

The CDR3 sequence: CASSHRDREHEQYF. The DNA of the CDR3 is TGTGCCAGCAGCCACCGGGACAGGGAGCACGAGCAGTACTTC. The rearrangement joins TRBV7-2 to TRBJ2-7; TRBD1 aligns across 9 bases. The CDR3 consists of 14 residues. Germline CDR1 SGHTA, CDR2 FQGNSA. V was pared by 5 bases and J by 5 bases, with 7 bases of the junction left unmatched.

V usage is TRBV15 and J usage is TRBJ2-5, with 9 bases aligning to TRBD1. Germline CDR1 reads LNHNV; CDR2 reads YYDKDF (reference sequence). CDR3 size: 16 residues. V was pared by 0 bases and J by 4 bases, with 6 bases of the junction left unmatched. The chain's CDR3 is CATSRDSGTGRETQYF. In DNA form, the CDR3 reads TGTGCCACCAGCAGAGACTCCGGGACAGGGCGAGAGACCCAGTACTTC.

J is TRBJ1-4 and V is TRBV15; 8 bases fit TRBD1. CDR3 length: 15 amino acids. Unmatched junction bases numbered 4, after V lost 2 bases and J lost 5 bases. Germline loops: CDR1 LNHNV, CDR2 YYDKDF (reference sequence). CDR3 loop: CATSRKDRENEKLFF. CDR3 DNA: TGTGCCACCAGCAGAAAGGACAGGGAGAATGAAAAACTGTTTTTT.

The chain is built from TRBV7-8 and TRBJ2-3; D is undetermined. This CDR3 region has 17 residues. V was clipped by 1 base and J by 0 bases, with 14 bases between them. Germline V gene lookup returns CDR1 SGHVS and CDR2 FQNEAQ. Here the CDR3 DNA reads TGTGCCAGCAGCTTAGACTCAAGCACCTGTAGCACAGATACGCAGTATTTT. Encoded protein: CASSLDSSTCSTDTQYF.

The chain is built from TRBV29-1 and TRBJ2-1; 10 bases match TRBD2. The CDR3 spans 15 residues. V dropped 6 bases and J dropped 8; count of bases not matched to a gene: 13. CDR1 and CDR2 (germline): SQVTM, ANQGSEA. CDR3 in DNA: TGCAGCGTAACTCCCCTAGCGGGAGAAGGTTATGAGCAGTTCTTC. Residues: CSVTPLAGEGYEQFF.

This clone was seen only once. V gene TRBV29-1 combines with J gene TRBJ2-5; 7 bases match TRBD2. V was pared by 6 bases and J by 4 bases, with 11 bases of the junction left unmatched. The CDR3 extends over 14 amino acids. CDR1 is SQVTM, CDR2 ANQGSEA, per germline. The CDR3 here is CSVGYNGRRETQYF. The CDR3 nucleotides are TGCAGCGTGGGCTATAACGGGAGGAGAGAGACCCAGTACTTC.

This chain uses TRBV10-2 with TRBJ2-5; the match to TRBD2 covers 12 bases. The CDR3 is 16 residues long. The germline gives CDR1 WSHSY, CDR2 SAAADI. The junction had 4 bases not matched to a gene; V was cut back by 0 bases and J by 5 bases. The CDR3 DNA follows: TGCGCCAGCAGTGAGTCACTAGCGGGAGGTCGGGAGACCCAGTACTTC. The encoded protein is CASSESLAGGRETQYF.

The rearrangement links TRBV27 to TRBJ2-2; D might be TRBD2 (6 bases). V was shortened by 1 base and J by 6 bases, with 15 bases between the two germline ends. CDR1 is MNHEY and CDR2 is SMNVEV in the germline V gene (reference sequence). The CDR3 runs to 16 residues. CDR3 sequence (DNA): TGTGCCAGCAGTTTATTCTTGAGGGAGCGGGCCGGGGAGCTGTTTTTT. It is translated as CASSLFLRERAGELFF.

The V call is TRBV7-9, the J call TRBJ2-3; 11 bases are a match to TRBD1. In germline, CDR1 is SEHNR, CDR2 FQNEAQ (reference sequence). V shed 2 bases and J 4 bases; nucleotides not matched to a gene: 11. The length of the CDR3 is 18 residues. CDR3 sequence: CASSLTPPDRGHPDTQYF. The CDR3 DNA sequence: TGTGCCAGCAGCTTAACCCCTCCGGACAGGGGGCATCCAGATACGCAGTATTTT.

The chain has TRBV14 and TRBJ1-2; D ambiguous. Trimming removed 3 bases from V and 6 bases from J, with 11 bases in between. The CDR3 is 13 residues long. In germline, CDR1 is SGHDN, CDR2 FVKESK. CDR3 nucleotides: TGTGCCAGCAGCCAGGGAGATGACCATGGCTACACCTTC. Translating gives CASSQGDDHGYTF. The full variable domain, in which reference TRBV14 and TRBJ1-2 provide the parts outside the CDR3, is EAGVTQFPSHSVIEKGQTVTLRCDPISGHDNLYWYRRVMGKEIKFLLHFVKESKQDESGMPNNRFLAERTGGTYSTLKVQPAELEDSGVYFCASSQGDDHGYTFGSGTRLTVV.

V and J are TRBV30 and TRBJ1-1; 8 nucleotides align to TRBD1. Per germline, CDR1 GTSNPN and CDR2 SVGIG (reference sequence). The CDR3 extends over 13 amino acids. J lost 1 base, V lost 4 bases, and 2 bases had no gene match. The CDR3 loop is CAWTGQENTEAFF. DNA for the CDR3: TGTGCCTGGACGGGACAGGAGAACACTGAAGCTTTCTTT.